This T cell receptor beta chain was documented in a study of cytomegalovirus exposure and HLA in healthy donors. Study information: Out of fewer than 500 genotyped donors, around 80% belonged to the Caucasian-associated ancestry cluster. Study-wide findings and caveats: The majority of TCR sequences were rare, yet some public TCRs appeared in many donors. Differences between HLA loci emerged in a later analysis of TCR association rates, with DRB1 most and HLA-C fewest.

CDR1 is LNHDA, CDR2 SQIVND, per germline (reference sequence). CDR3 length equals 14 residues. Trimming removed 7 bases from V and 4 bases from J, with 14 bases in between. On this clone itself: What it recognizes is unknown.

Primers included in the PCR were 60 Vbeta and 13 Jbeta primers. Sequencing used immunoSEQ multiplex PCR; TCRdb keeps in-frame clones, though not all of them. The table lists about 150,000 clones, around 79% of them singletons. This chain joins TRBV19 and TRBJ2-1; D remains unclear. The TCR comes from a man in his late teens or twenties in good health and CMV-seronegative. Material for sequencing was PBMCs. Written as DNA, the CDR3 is TGTGCCAGTAAAGCGAGTCCGAATTACAATGAGCAGTTCTTC. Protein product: CASKASPNYNEQFF. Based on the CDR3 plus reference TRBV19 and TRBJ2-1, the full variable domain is DGGITQSPKYLFRKEGQNVTLSCEQNLNHDAMYWYRQDPGQGLRLIYYSQIVNDFQKGDIAEGYSVSREKKESFPLTVTSAQKNPTAFYLCASKASPNYNEQFFGPGTRLTVL.